This paragraph reports one TCR beta chain. Approximately 10 milliliters was the volume of peripheral blood drawn from each donor. The ends lost 3 bases at V and 8 bases at J; junction bases unmatched: 0. This CDR3 is built from 12 residues. The germline V gene encodes CDR1 DFQATT and CDR2 SNEGSKA (reference sequence). With a J-beta primer mix and a sample-barcoded 5' primer, a second PCR ran about 6 to 11 cycles. TCRdb ran MiXCR on the 5' RACE reads and lists one entry per CDR3 protein. Of about 1.8 million distinct CDR3 sequences listed, around 48% are singletons. The data were taken from a study of blood T cells in healthy people across ages.

The sequence derives from a woman between 40 and 55 years old in good health. Material for sequencing was blood. V is TRBV20-1 and J is TRBJ1-6; 8 bases align to TRBD1. The CDR3 is CSARTGDSPLHF. The CDR3 nucleotides are TGCAGTGCTAGGACAGGGGATTCACCCCTCCACTTT.